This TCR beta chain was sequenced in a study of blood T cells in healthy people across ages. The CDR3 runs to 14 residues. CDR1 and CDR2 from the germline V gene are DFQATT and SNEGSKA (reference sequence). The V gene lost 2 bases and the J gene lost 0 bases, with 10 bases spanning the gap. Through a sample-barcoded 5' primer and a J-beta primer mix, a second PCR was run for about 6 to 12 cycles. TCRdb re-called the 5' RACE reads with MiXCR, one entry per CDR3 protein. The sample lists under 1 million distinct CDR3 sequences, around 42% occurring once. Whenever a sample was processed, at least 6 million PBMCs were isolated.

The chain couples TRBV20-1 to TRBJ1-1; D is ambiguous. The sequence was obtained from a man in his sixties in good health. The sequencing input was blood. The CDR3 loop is CSARMYHMNTEAFF. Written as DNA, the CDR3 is TGCAGTGCTAGAATGTATCATATGAACACTGAAGCTTTCTTT.